This passage covers 20 T cell receptor beta chains from one sample sequenced in a study of blood T cell repertoires in COVID-19. Libraries were prepared by immunoSEQ multiplex PCR; TCRdb keeps only in-frame clonotypes and omits some of them. Of around 46,000 clones listed, 75% to 90% are singletons. Sequencing used peripheral blood. The receptors shown here come from a woman of 80 years or more with COVID-19, enrolled during active disease.

A single count supports this clone. The chain couples TRBV28 to TRBJ1-2, with 8 positions matching TRBD1. J lost 4 bases, V lost 5 bases, and 9 bases had no gene match. The CDR3 totals 15 residues. CDR1 MDHEN and CDR2 SYDVKM come from the germline V gene. The CDR3 here is CASSPSGQGSYGYTF. As DNA, the CDR3 is TGTGCCAGCAGTCCCTCCGGACAGGGAAGCTATGGCTACACCTTC.

The chain couples TRBV6-5 to TRBJ2-5; TRBD2 might be the D (6 bases). Per germline, CDR1 MNHEY and CDR2 SVGAGI. V was pared by 8 bases and J by 3 bases, with 13 bases between. The CDR3 is 13 residues long. The CDR3 DNA sequence: TGTGCCAGCGTCCGGTGGGGGGAAGAGACCCAGTACTTC. Protein sequence: CASVRWGEETQYF.

This sequence joins TRBV5-4 and TRBJ2-7; 13 nucleotides line up with TRBD2. Germline values: CDR1 SGHNT, CDR2 YYREEE (reference sequence). V lost 0 bases to trimming and J lost 4 bases; unmatched junction nucleotides: 1. The CDR3 extends over 15 amino acids. CDR3 DNA sequence: TGTGCCAGCAGCTTGGGACTAGCGGGAGGTTACGAGCAGTACTTC. Protein sequence: CASSLGLAGGYEQYF.

The chain is built from TRBV3-1 (or the pseudogene TRBV3-2) and TRBJ2-2, with 8 nucleotides matching TRBD1. Germline values: CDR1 LGHDT, CDR2 YNNKEL (reference sequence). The CDR3 consists of 14 residues. Losses at the gene ends were 4 bases for V and 4 bases for J; bases not matched to a gene: 2. DNA of the CDR3: TGTGCCAGCAGCCTACAGGGGGGCACCGGGGAGCTGTTTTTT. Its protein is CASSLQGGTGELFF.

The rearrangement joins TRBV4-2 to TRBJ2-7; D call uncertain. V shed 0 bases and J shed 0 bases, with 12 bases lying between them. Germline V CDR1 and CDR2: LGHNA, YNFKEQ. CDR3 length: 16 residues. The CDR3 here is CASSQDQSESSYEQYF. For the CDR3, the DNA is TGTGCCAGCAGCCAAGATCAGTCGGAGAGCTCCTACGAGCAGTACTTC.

CDR3 loop: CSVETREAYNEQFF. As DNA, the CDR3 is TGCAGCGTTGAAACGCGGGAAGCCTACAATGAGCAGTTCTTC. The chain employs TRBV29-1 and TRBJ2-1; TRBD2 might be the D (6 bases). V was pared by 2 bases and J by 2 bases, with 10 bases between. The CDR3 sequence is 14 residues long. Germline V gene data show CDR1 as SQVTM and CDR2 as ANQGSEA.

The V call is TRBV5-4, the J call TRBJ2-5; the match to TRBD2 covers 8 bases. After removal of 5 bases from V and 5 bases from J, the junction contained 8 bases not matched to a gene. Germline V CDR1 and CDR2: SGHNT, YYREEE (reference sequence). The CDR3 consists of 14 residues. CDR3 loop: CASRTRLASETQYF. The CDR3 DNA sequence: TGTGCCAGCAGAACTAGACTAGCGAGTGAGACCCAGTACTTC.

The chain recombines TRBV18 with TRBJ2-7; 14 bases are shared with TRBD2. V trimming: 3 bases; J trimming: 7 bases; junction bases outside the gene matches: 5. Germline V lookup: CDR1 KGHSH, CDR2 LQKENI. The CDR3 length is 15 residues. The CDR3 reads CASSPGLAGVGEQYF. The CDR3 bases are TGTGCCAGCTCACCGGGACTAGCGGGAGTGGGGGAGCAGTACTTC.

The CDR3 reads CASSPRRGTQYF. CDR3 bases: TGTGCCAGCAGTCCCCGTAGGGGGACCCAGTACTTC. The rearrangement joins TRBV6-5 to TRBJ2-5; TRBD1 is a possible D gene (5 bases). The V and J ends lost 5 bases and 7 bases respectively, with 11 bases between them. The CDR3 extends over 12 amino acids. The germline V gene encodes CDR1 MNHEY and CDR2 SVGAGI.

The chain employs TRBV11-2 and TRBJ1-1, with 9 bases aligning to TRBD1. In germline, CDR1 is SGHAT, CDR2 FQNNGV. V trimming: 1 base; J trimming: 1 base; junction bases outside the gene matches: 7. The CDR3 runs to 17 residues. The DNA for the CDR3 is TGTGCCAGCAGCTTAGTTAACCCGGGACAGGGGAACACTGAAGCTTTCTTT. Protein product: CASSLVNPGQGNTEAFF. Based on the CDR3 plus reference TRBV11-2 and TRBJ1-1, the full variable domain is EAGVAQSPRYKIIEKRQSVAFWCNPISGHATLYWYQQILGQGPKLLIQFQNNGVVDDSQLPKDRFSAERLKGVDSTLKIQPAKLEDSAVYLCASSLVNPGQGNTEAFFGQGTRLTVV.

The chain uses TRBV4-1 and TRBJ1-5, with a possible D match to TRBD1 (5 bases). V was cut by 0 bases and J by 6 bases, with 15 bases left in between. Germline values: CDR1 MGHRA, CDR2 YSYEKL. CDR3 length equals 16 residues. CDR3 residues: CASSQDRKGTIQPQHF. The CDR3 DNA reads as TGCGCCAGCAGCCAAGATCGCAAGGGGACTATTCAGCCCCAGCATTTT.

The chain has TRBV2 and TRBJ1-4, with D uncertain. The CDR3 totals 14 residues. Per the germline V gene, CDR1 is SNHLY and CDR2 is FYNNEI. Trimming removed 4 bases from V and 8 bases from J, with 14 bases in between. The CDR3 reads CASSGRIAPEKLFF. In DNA, the CDR3 is TGTGCCAGCAGTGGACGAATAGCCCCAGAAAAACTGTTTTTT. The full variable domain, with the rest looked up from reference TRBV2 and TRBJ1-4, is EPEVTQTPSHQVTQMGQEVILRCVPISNHLYFYWYRQILGQKVEFLVSFYNNEISEKSEIFDDQFSVERPDGSNFTLKIRSTKLEDSAMYFCASSGRIAPEKLFFGSGTQLSVL.

The chain has TRBV28 and TRBJ1-2, with 9 nucleotides matching TRBD1. This CDR3 comprises 16 residues. Germline CDR1 MDHEN, CDR2 SYDVKM. After removal of 4 bases from V and 3 bases from J, the junction contained 9 bases not matched to a gene. CDR3 residues: CASSSPGQGLDYGYTF. The DNA of the CDR3 is TGTGCCAGCAGTTCTCCGGGACAGGGATTGGACTATGGCTACACCTTC.

This clone was seen a single time. The CDR3 does not end in the conserved phenylalanine or tryptophan, so this is likely a read error. The limits of the CDR3 on the DNA are not certain, so only TCRdb's listed CDR3 is given. The genes are TRBV24-1 and TRBJ2-7; the D call TRBD2 from the table was never checked on the DNA. The CDR3 is 18 residues long, ends included. Germline assignment: CDR1 KGHDR and CDR2 SFDVKD. CDR3 sequence reads: CATSEPRGEPGTSGRGGP.

V gene TRBV28 combines with J gene TRBJ1-5, with TRBD1 as a possible D gene (6 bases). Looked up from germline, CDR1 is MDHEN and CDR2 is SYDVKM. The CDR3 spans 17 residues. The V gene lost 4 bases and the J gene lost 0 bases, with 16 bases spanning the gap. In DNA, the CDR3 is TGTGCCAGCAGTTCCGGGACATCCCTTTATAGCAATCAGCCCCAGCATTTT. Translating gives CASSSGTSLYSNQPQHF.

This clone was seen more than once but under ten times. V and J are TRBV7-9 and TRBJ1-2; 7 nucleotides match TRBD1. Germline V lookup: CDR1 SEHNR, CDR2 FQNEAQ (reference sequence). Trimming removed 5 bases from V and 3 bases from J; junction bases left unmatched: 9. The CDR3 spans 15 residues. CDR3 loop: CASSARQGNHYGYTF. The DNA of the CDR3 is TGTGCCAGCAGCGCTCGACAGGGAAACCACTATGGCTACACCTTC.

The chain couples TRBV5-1 to TRBJ1-2, with a tentative D call TRBD1 (6 bases). This CDR3 is 15 amino acids long. Trimming took 0 bases from V and 8 from J, leaving 17 bases between them. Germline V gene lookup returns CDR1 SGHRS and CDR2 YFSETQ. The CDR3 DNA is TGCGCCAGCAGCTTGGGGGATGGGGCAGGGGCAGGCTACACCTTC. This encodes CASSLGDGAGAGYTF.

The V gene is TRBV5-8, the J gene TRBJ1-2; 7 bases are shared with TRBD1. Per the germline V gene, CDR1 is SGHTS and CDR2 is YDEGEE. Germline trimming cut 4 bases from V and 2 bases from J; bases unmatched to any gene: 5. CDR3 length: 14 amino acids. The CDR3 DNA is TGTGCCAGCAGCCTCGGGACAGCCAACTATGGCTACACCTTC. Its protein product is CASSLGTANYGYTF. The full variable domain, in which reference TRBV5-8 and TRBJ1-2 provide the parts outside the CDR3, is EAGVTQSPTHLIKTRGQQATLRCSPISGHTSVYWYQQALGLGLQFLLWYDEGEERNRGNFPPRFSGRQFPNYSSELNVNALELEDSALYLCASSLGTANYGYTFGSGTRLTVV.

The V gene is TRBV30, the J gene TRBJ1-5; 10 positions agree with TRBD1. Per the germline V gene, CDR1 is GTSNPN and CDR2 is SVGIG (reference sequence). With 4 bases clipped from V and 7 bases from J, the junction kept 7 bases outside the gene matches. The CDR3 is made up of 14 amino acids. The CDR3 sequence: CAWTGGTGEQPQHF. The CDR3 nucleotides read TGTGCCTGGACCGGGGGGACAGGGGAACAGCCCCAGCATTTT.

The V call is TRBV7-2, the J call TRBJ2-5, with 9 bases that match TRBD2. Germline loops: CDR1 SGHTA, CDR2 FQGNSA. The junction had 7 bases not matched to a gene; V was cut back by 3 bases and J by 5 bases. CDR3 length equals 15 residues. In DNA, the CDR3 is TGTGCCAGCAGCTTCGGCGGGGGGGCCTGGGAGACCCAGTACTTC. Its protein is CASSFGGGAWETQYF.